This T cell receptor (beta chain) derives from a study of T cell responses to AZD1222 COVID-19 vaccine. This clone has just one count. The antigen is undetermined. With V trimmed by 2 bases and J by 4 bases, 7 bases remained unmatched. There are 15 residues in the CDR3. The germline CDR1 and CDR2 sequences are MNHEY and SVGAGI. Sequencing used immunoSEQ multiplex PCR; TCRdb keeps in-frame clones, though not all of them. The sample consists of roughly 120,000 clones, roughly 86% of them appearing once. Study-level results: Sampled repertoires all dated from after the peak T cell response. Seropositive at baseline were only six AZD1222 recipients. Elevations in Spike-specific TCR breadth and depth followed administration of two AZD1222 doses.

The specimen comprised peripheral blood, sampled on day 0 of AZD1222 vaccination. The sequence came from an adult in good health. The V call is TRBV6-5, the J call TRBJ1-1; TRBD1 aligns across 7 bases. The CDR3 DNA follows: TGTGCCAGCAGTTACCCCACAGGGGTTGGCACTGAAGCTTTCTTT. Translation: CASSYPTGVGTEAFF.